Listed below are T cell receptor beta chains from one sample, sequenced in a study of T cell changes during pregnancy in multiple sclerosis. The protocol was immunoSEQ multiplex PCR, while the TCRdb copy is restricted to in-frame clones and leaves out a portion. The sample yields tens of thousands of clones, roughly 90% seen once. The sequencing used peripheral blood, collected in the first trimester of pregnancy. The source of these receptors is a female donor with multiple sclerosis, enrolled in a pregnancy study. The CDR3 runs from the conserved cysteine through the conserved F or W.

16 TRBJ2-1 TRBV5-4 CASSSGGTNGGDEQFF
14 TRBJ2-1 TRBV6-6 CASSSGSSYNEQFF
13 TRBJ2-7 TRBV11-2 CASSLSRGWEQYF
18 TRBJ2-1 TRBV5-1 CASSLLAIGRDAYNEQFF
17 TRBJ1-1 TRBV4-1 CASSVGWGVVGNTEAFF
13 TRBJ1-4 TRBV5-1 CASSLKPGEKLFF
15 TRBJ1-1 TRBV4-1 CASSQDDTGGQVAFF
14 TRBJ2-5 TRBV19 CASTPGRDQETQYF
18 TRBJ2-1 TRBV7-2 CASSLLLSLAGMINEQFF
14 TRBJ2-7 TRBV5-1 CASSLGGLIYEQYF
17 TRBJ2-7 TRBV18 CASSPLMDSPHTYEQYF
15 TRBJ2-5 TRBV7-9 CASSLAKGDIETQYF
12 TRBJ2-7 TRBV5-1 CASSFYDYEQYF
14 TRBJ1-4 TRBV30 CAWSLTGFNEKLFF
16 TRBJ1-1 TRBV30 CAWSVRDRGYVAEAFF
13 TRBJ1-2 TRBV7-9 CASSLAETYGYTF
15 TRBJ2-3 TRBV11-3 CASSSGLAVGDTQYF
15 TRBJ2-7 TRBV11-2 CASSLVGGPSYEQYF
15 TRBJ2-2 TRBV5-1 CASSLDRAVTGELFF
12 - TRBV6-5 CASTSTSDEQYF
15 TRBJ2-7 TRBV5-6 CASSPGQGISYEQYF
13 TRBJ2-5 TRBV2 CASRPQGRETQYF
15 TRBJ2-7 TRBV28 CASTPAGLTTYEQYF
14 TRBJ2-5 TRBV6-1 CASSDPPRQETQYF
15 TRBJ2-1 TRBV5-1 CASSLETKHSHEQFF
19 TRBJ2-1 TRBV10-1 CATSRYRSGTRGGANEQFF
18 TRBJ1-2 TRBV18 CASSPGLGHFSTNYGYTF
14 TRBJ2-7 TRBV25-1 CASGLAGGSGEQYF
17 TRBJ2-7 TRBV19 CASSIDYREQGRYEQYF
11 TRBJ1-1 TRBV20-1 CSDRGNTEAFF
17 TRBJ2-5 TRBV5-1 CASSSGTSGRGQETQYF
12 TRBJ1-1 TRBV28 CASSLLNTEAFF
13 TRBJ2-7 TRBV5-1 CASRLAGDYEQYF
16 TRBJ2-1 TRBV18 CASSPSLAGVVNEQFF
17 TRBJ1-4 TRBV11-2 CASSFNPQGSTNEKLFF
15 TRBJ2-7 TRBV28 CASSLPGRSSYEQYF
14 TRBJ2-1 TRBV18 CASSPPSLVNEQFF
14 TRBJ2-7 TRBV7-2 CASSTRQGSYEQYF
15 TRBJ1-1 TRBV4-1 CASSQGDTGDTEAFF
13 TRBJ2-1 TRBV5-8 CASSSDSYNEQFF
13 TRBJ2-5 TRBV19 CASSIPGSETQYF
13 TRBJ1-1 TRBV5-6 CASSSNDITEAFF
15 TRBJ1-3 TRBV11-3 CASSPGQGNGNTIYF
14 TRBJ2-3 TRBV6-4 CASSVGLDTDTQYF
13 TRBJ1-5 TRBV7-2 CASSYRGNQPQHF
16 TRBJ2-2 TRBV30 CAWGGELAGLTGELFF
15 TRBJ1-2 TRBV7-9 CASIPAEAANYGYTF
15 TRBJ1-5 TRBV19 CASSIDQGLYQPQHF
14 TRBJ2-1 TRBV10-3 CAISESAGDNEQFF
15 TRBJ2-3 TRBV28 CASSRTGAVTDTQYF
13 TRBJ2-7 TRBV19 CASSRDSPYEQYF
14 TRBJ1-1 TRBV6-5 CASRTDRINTEAFF
15 TRBJ2-3 TRBV28 CASSPIQGSRDTQYF
13 TRBJ2-5 TRBV27 CASRLGGEKTQYF
13 TRBJ2-7 TRBV5-6 CASSSGSLYEQYF
12 TRBJ2-1 TRBV7-2 CASSFYSGEQFF
14 TRBJ1-5 TRBV28 CASSRGQRNQPQHF
13 TRBJ1-2 TRBV19 CAITTGVNYGYTF